Each of the 30 T cell receptor beta chains below was sequenced from the same sample in a study of blood T cells in healthy people across ages. Sample-barcoded 5' priming and a J-beta primer mix drove a second PCR of 7 to 11 cycles. TCRdb passed the 5' RACE reads through MiXCR, listing each CDR3 protein once. This table holds about 380,000 distinct CDR3 sequences, 45% to 65% found once. The specimen was blood. The receptor source for this set is a man between 60 and 75 years old in good health.

The rearrangement links TRBV29-1 to TRBJ1-5, with TRBD1 matching 7 bases. This CDR3 contains 13 residues. Germline assignment: CDR1 SQVTM and CDR2 ANQGSEA. Germline trimming cut 7 bases from V and 7 bases from J; bases unmatched to any gene: 10. CDR3 nucleotides: TGCAGCGCCTTGACAGGGTTTGGGCAGCCCCAGCATTTT. Translating gives CSALTGFGQPQHF.

V is TRBV29-1 and J is TRBJ1-5, with 7 bases identical to TRBD1. Germline V gene sequence: CDR1 SQVTM, CDR2 ANQGSEA. Losses at the gene ends were 5 bases for V and 3 bases for J; bases not matched to a gene: 7. The CDR3 runs to 14 residues. In nucleotides, the CDR3 is TGCAGCGTTTCACAGGGACAGCCCAATCAGCCCCAGCATTTT. The encoded protein is CSVSQGQPNQPQHF.

The rearrangement uses TRBV11-2 and TRBJ2-3, with no clear D. The germline V and J ends were trimmed by 0 bases and 4 bases, with 5 bases remaining between them. This CDR3 contains 13 residues. The germline V gene has CDR1 SGHAT and CDR2 FQNNGV. CDR3 in amino acids: CASSLDRPDTQYF. CDR3 nucleotide sequence: TGTGCCAGCAGCTTAGATCGGCCAGATACGCAGTATTTT. The whole variable domain, filled in from reference TRBV11-2 and TRBJ2-3, reads EAGVAQSPRYKIIEKRQSVAFWCNPISGHATLYWYQQILGQGPKLLIQFQNNGVVDDSQLPKDRFSAERLKGVDSTLKIQPAKLEDSAVYLCASSLDRPDTQYFGPGTRLTVL.

J is TRBJ2-3 and V is TRBV28; 8 bases line up with TRBD1. V lost 4 bases and J lost 1; bases outside the gene matches: 10. Germline V gene lookup returns CDR1 MDHEN and CDR2 SYDVKM. This CDR3 comprises 17 residues. This CDR3 is CASSSDHRGFGTDTQYF. The CDR3 DNA reads TGTGCCAGCAGTTCAGACCACAGGGGGTTTGGCACAGATACGCAGTATTTT.

V gene TRBV20-1 combines with J gene TRBJ2-7; tentative D call: TRBD1 (5 bases). Germline CDR1 DFQATT, CDR2 SNEGSKA (reference sequence). The CDR3 length is 14 residues. The V end was cut by 6 bases, the J end by 3 bases, with 18 bases between. In nucleotides, the CDR3 is TGCAGTGCCGGGCTCGGCGGCAGGGACTACGAGCAGTACTTC. Translated, it gives CSAGLGGRDYEQYF.

About this clonotype: One junction end does not reproduce the germline sequence, and a read error may be involved. The chain is built from TRBV7-9 and TRBJ2-7, with a weak D call TRBD1 (6 bases). The CDR3 runs 17 residues. Germline-derived CDR1 and CDR2 are SEHNR and FQNEAQ (reference sequence). In DNA form, the CDR3 reads TGTGCCAGCAGCTTAGCGACCGGGCTTGGGGGCTCCTACGAACAGTACTTC. The encoded protein is CASSLATGLGGSYEQYF.

Ten or more counts support this clonotype. V gene TRBV20-1 combines with J gene TRBJ2-3; 7 nucleotides align to TRBD2. V dropped 5 bases and J dropped 4; count of bases not matched to a gene: 9. The CDR3 extends over 14 amino acids. CDR1 and CDR2 from the germline V gene are DFQATT and SNEGSKA (reference sequence). CDR3 bases: TGCAGTGCTCACAAAATTAGCGGGCCAGATACGCAGTATTTT. This codes for CSAHKISGPDTQYF.

The V gene is TRBV2, the J gene TRBJ2-1, with a tentative D call TRBD2 (7 bases). The germline V and J ends were trimmed by 4 bases and 0 bases, with 10 bases remaining between them. The CDR3 has 15 residues. CDR1 is SNHLY, CDR2 FYNNEI, per germline. CDR3 loop: CASSAGGGSYNEQFF. The CDR3 DNA is TGTGCCAGCAGTGCGGGGGGCGGCTCCTACAATGAGCAGTTCTTC.

The V gene is TRBV24-1, the J gene TRBJ1-2, with unresolved D. In germline, CDR1 is KGHDR, CDR2 SFDVKD. This CDR3 contains 14 residues. V was trimmed by 3 bases and J by 1 base, leaving 8 bases between them. This CDR3 is CATSDRRDNYGYTF. In DNA, the CDR3 is TGTGCCACCAGTGATCGAAGGGATAACTATGGCTACACCTTC.

V usage is TRBV9 and J usage is TRBJ2-7, with D possibly matching TRBD2 (6 bases). The CDR3 has 14 residues. Per the germline V gene, CDR1 is SGDLS and CDR2 is YYNGEE. V was clipped by 4 bases and J by 4 bases, with 15 bases between them. CDR3 sequence reads: CASSSWGEPYEQYF. CDR3 nucleotide sequence: TGTGCCAGCAGCTCATGGGGGGAGCCGTACGAGCAGTACTTC.

This clonotype has a count of ten or more. The chain recombines TRBV7-2 with TRBJ1-5; D not resolved. Per the germline V gene, CDR1 is SGHTA and CDR2 is FQGNSA. The CDR3 sequence is 14 residues long. Trimming removed 5 bases from V and 2 bases from J, with 10 bases in between. The CDR3 sequence is CASSRGGGNQPQHF. The CDR3 bases are TGTGCCAGCAGCCGCGGTGGGGGCAATCAGCCCCAGCATTTT.

The chain uses TRBV27 and TRBJ2-1, with 12 bases identical to TRBD2. The junction had 7 bases not matched to a gene; V was cut back by 8 bases and J by 5 bases. The CDR3 length is 15 residues. From germline, CDR1 is MNHEY and CDR2 SMNVEV (reference sequence). CDR3: CASRSWTSGNNEQFF. The CDR3 nucleotides read TGTGCCAGCCGTTCATGGACTAGCGGGAACAATGAGCAGTTCTTC.

This clonotype was recorded a few times. The gene calls are TRBV2 and TRBJ1-2; D gene uncertain. The CDR3 has 11 residues. Germline-derived CDR1 and CDR2 are SNHLY and FYNNEI. Trimming shortened V by 2 bases and J by 2 bases, and 0 bases separated the two germline ends. CDR3 in amino acids: CASSENYGYTF. CDR3 bases: TGTGCCAGCAGTGAAAACTATGGCTACACCTTC.

This clonotype was observed a few times. The V and J genes are TRBV6-2 or TRBV6-3 and TRBJ2-5; D unresolved. The CDR3 length is 13 residues. Per the germline V gene, CDR1 is MNHEY and CDR2 is SVGEGT. The V end was cut by 2 bases, the J end by 3 bases, with 7 bases between. The CDR3 DNA reads as TGTGCCAGCAGTTACGATGTTAAAGAGACCCAGTACTTC. It yields the protein CASSYDVKETQYF.

The chain uses TRBV20-1 and TRBJ1-2, with D possibly matching TRBD1 (5 bases). Per the germline V gene, CDR1 is DFQATT and CDR2 is SNEGSKA (reference sequence). V shed 0 bases and J shed 2 bases, with 25 bases lying between them. The CDR3 is 19 residues long. In DNA, the CDR3 is TGCAGTGCTAGAGATTTACAGCGGGCAGGGCGCTCCCCAAACTATGGCTACACCTTC. It is translated as CSARDLQRAGRSPNYGYTF.

This clonotype has a handful of counts. This chain uses TRBV28 with TRBJ2-1, with 7 nucleotides matching TRBD2. V lost 5 bases and J lost 2; bases outside the gene matches: 6. The CDR3 runs to 15 residues. Germline-derived CDR1 and CDR2 are MDHEN and SYDVKM. The CDR3 loop is CASSPASGAYNEQFF. The CDR3 nucleotides read TGTGCCAGCAGTCCAGCTAGCGGAGCCTACAATGAGCAGTTCTTC.

This clonotype was seen more than once but under ten times. At one of its ends the junction is not consistent with the germline gene, which may arise from a read error. The rearrangement uses TRBV5-1 and TRBJ2-5; maybe TRBD1 (6 bases). Germline assignment: CDR1 SGHRS and CDR2 YFSETQ. The length of the CDR3 is 14 residues. CDR3 amino acids: CASSLATGPETQYF. CDR3 DNA: TGTGCCAGCAGTTTAGCGACAGGCCCAGAGACCCAGTACTTC.

The chain joins TRBV7-2 to TRBJ1-4; D call uncertain. Trimming shortened V by 8 bases and J by 0 bases, and 13 bases separated the two germline ends. Germline V gene sequence: CDR1 SGHTA, CDR2 FQGNSA. The CDR3 length is 15 residues. This CDR3 is CASGSSIATNEKLFF. The CDR3 bases are TGTGCCAGCGGCTCAAGTATTGCAACTAATGAAAAACTGTTTTTT.

The rearrangement uses TRBV2 and TRBJ2-4, with D maybe TRBD2 (5 bases). V was cut by 7 bases and J by 4 bases, with 20 bases left in between. Germline CDR1 and CDR2: SNHLY and FYNNEI. The CDR3 length is 16 residues. The CDR3 sequence: CASTHQPNLAKNIQYF. In DNA, the CDR3 is TGTGCCAGCACTCATCAACCAAACCTAGCTAAAAACATTCAGTACTTC. The variable domain in full, completed from reference TRBV2 and TRBJ2-4, reads EPEVTQTPSHQVTQMGQEVILRCVPISNHLYFYWYRQILGQKVEFLVSFYNNEISEKSEIFDDQFSVERPDGSNFTLKIRSTKLEDSAMYFCASTHQPNLAKNIQYFGAGTRLSVL.

There are a few counts of this clonotype. V usage is TRBV7-3 and J usage is TRBJ2-3; perhaps D is TRBD1 or TRBD2 (7 bases each). The CDR3 contains 16 residues. Germline V gene sequence: CDR1 SGHTA, CDR2 FQGTGA. The ends were cut back, 0 bases at V and 2 bases at J, with 12 bases in the middle. DNA for the CDR3: TGTGCCAGCAGCTTAACGGGGGGGACAGTCACAGATACGCAGTATTTT. Residues: CASSLTGGTVTDTQYF.

Only a few counts were recorded for this clonotype. The J gene is TRBJ2-3, the V gene TRBV5-1; unclear D gene. Germline V CDR1 and CDR2: SGHRS, YFSETQ. The CDR3 is 14 amino acids. The ends were cut back, 0 bases at V and 5 bases at J, with 10 bases in the middle. The DNA for the CDR3 is TGCGCCAGCAGCTTGGGGGTTCCAGGAGATACGCAGTATTTT. Its protein is CASSLGVPGDTQYF.

The chain joins TRBV7-2 to TRBJ2-7; D ambiguous. Trimming pared 5 bases from V and 1 base from J, leaving 9 bases between. CDR3 length: 13 amino acids. Germline loops: CDR1 SGHTA, CDR2 FQGNSA. CDR3 sequence reads: CASSLHRSYEQYF. The CDR3 region has the DNA TGTGCCAGCAGCCTCCACAGATCCTACGAGCAGTACTTC.

The V call is TRBV27, the J call TRBJ2-1; D ambiguous. This CDR3 spans 14 amino acids. V was clipped by 10 bases and J by 0 bases, with 13 bases between them. Germline V gene sequence: CDR1 MNHEY, CDR2 SMNVEV (reference sequence). CDR3 residues: CATKPLSSYNEQFF. The DNA for the CDR3 is TGTGCCACCAAACCCCTAAGCTCCTACAATGAGCAGTTCTTC.

The genes are TRBV21-1 and TRBJ2-1; the listed D gene, TRBD1, was not tested against the DNA. TRBV21-1 is assigned pseudogene status. The CDR3 contains 16 residues. CDR3 nucleotides: TGTGCCAGCAGCCCACAGAGTGGGACAGGTAGGAATGAGCAGTTCTTC. It encodes CASSPQSGTGRNEQFF.

This clonotype was detected once. CDR3 in DNA: TGTGCCAGCAGCCAGAACCGGGACATCTCCTACGAGCAGTACTTC. Translating gives CASSQNRDISYEQYF. V and J are TRBV12-3 or TRBV12-4 and TRBJ2-7; TRBD1 is a possible D gene (6 bases). The CDR3 is 15 residues long. V lost 6 bases, J lost 0 bases, and 15 bases lay in between.

This chain links TRBV3-1 with TRBJ2-5; unclear D gene. V dropped 5 bases and J dropped 4 bases, with 8 bases sitting between them. CDR1 is LGHDT and CDR2 is YNNKEL in the germline V gene (reference sequence). The CDR3 consists of 12 residues. Here the CDR3 DNA reads TGTGCCAGCAGCAGGGCGCTAGAGACCCAGTACTTC. Protein product: CASSRALETQYF.

This clonotype showed up just a few times. This sequence joins TRBV10-1 and TRBJ1-5; 8 positions agree with TRBD1. The germline V gene has CDR1 WNHNN and CDR2 SYGVQD (reference sequence). The CDR3 spans 13 residues. Germline trimming cut 8 bases from V and 7 bases from J; bases unmatched to any gene: 7. CDR3 nucleotides: TGCGCCAGCCCGGACAGGGCAGGGCAGCCCCAGCATTTT. Translation: CASPDRAGQPQHF.

J is TRBJ1-2 and V is TRBV20-1; the D gene is possibly TRBD1 (5 bases). CDR1 is DFQATT, CDR2 SNEGSKA, per germline (reference sequence). V lost 0 bases and J 8 bases, leaving 10 bases between the germline ends. CDR3 length equals 12 residues. CDR3 bases: TGCAGTGCTAGAGACCAGGGTTGGGGCTACACCTTC. This sequence encodes CSARDQGWGYTF.

The rearrangement uses TRBV10-1 and TRBJ2-1; 15 nucleotides line up with TRBD2. The V segment lost 8 bases and the J segment 9 bases; nucleotides outside the gene matches: 8. CDR1 and CDR2 from the germline V gene are WNHNN and SYGVQD (reference sequence). This CDR3 has 15 amino acids. CDR3: CASAPGLAGGSEQFF. The CDR3 coding sequence is TGCGCCAGCGCTCCGGGACTAGCGGGAGGATCTGAGCAGTTCTTC.

The DNA of the CDR3 is TGCAGTGCTAGCCCTCCGTTGGGTCTGGGCAACAATGAGCAGTTCTTC. Translating gives CSASPPLGLGNNEQFF. The rearrangement links TRBV20-1 to TRBJ2-1; D is ambiguous. V was shortened by 3 bases and J by 5 bases, with 20 bases between the two germline ends. CDR3 length: 16 residues. Germline lookup yields CDR1 DFQATT and CDR2 SNEGSKA (reference sequence).